This T cell receptor beta chain was retrieved from a study of CD8 T cells in ankylosing spondylitis. Broader study findings: In reactive arthritis synovial fluid and blood, some motif variants had been reported before. Reported data indicate significant enrichment of disease-linked clones within matched ankylosing spondylitis synovial fluid. What appeared characteristic of ankylosing spondylitis blood was a TCR beta motif of under 10 highly homologous variants.

Germline-derived CDR1 and CDR2 are LGHNA and YNFKEQ. The J segment lost 0 bases and the V segment lost 4 bases, leaving 6 bases of the junction unmatched. This CDR3 has 17 residues. Making use of molecular barcodes, quantitative 5'-RACE generated TCR beta libraries. TCRdb reanalysed the 5' RACE reads using MiXCR and keeps one entry per CDR3 protein. The data hold a few hundred thousand distinct CDR3 sequences, with around 18% observed a single time. This clonotype was found a few times. Its antigen remains unknown. This sequence originates from a male donor with ankylosing spondylitis or in good health (not recorded which). The sequenced sample was blood, either unsorted or a sorted T cell fraction (not recorded which). The V and J genes are TRBV4-2 and TRBJ2-5, with 12 bases identical to TRBD2. The CDR3 sequence is CASSRTRTSGDQETQYF. CDR3 nucleotide sequence: TGTGCCAGCAGCCGTACACGGACTAGCGGGGACCAAGAGACCCAGTACTTC.